The TCR beta chain described here comes from a study of cytomegalovirus exposure and HLA in healthy donors (dated by TCRdb to 2016 to 2017). About the study as a whole: The 666 repertoires of the first cohort and the roughly 110 validation repertoires were produced on the same platform, according to a later analysis. The study was designed to test whether signatures of past pathogen exposure could be identified by cataloging public T cell receptors. In addition to the first cohort of approximately 670 subjects, a separate validation cohort of approximately 120 different subjects was used. To predict cytomegalovirus infection status, the study brought together high-throughput TCR immunosequencing, statistical association of individual TCRs with disease status, and machine learning.

Details on this clone: Its binding antigen is unknown. Base quality data are lacking; no much larger clone is found one base away.

Receptors were amplified or captured by the immunoSEQ multiplex PCR assay. The authors' pipeline ran thus. A statistical classification framework was developed to diagnose cytomegalovirus status using the catalog of TCR beta chain sequences. The table comes from immuneACCESS by way of TCRdb, which keeps in-frame sequences with V and J called. Part of the clones is missing from these tables; in studies checked, under half for an unresolved V gene and the rest for unknown reasons. For V, J and clone size, that table is used; D and trimming come from the DNA. This sample lists roughly 200,000 clones; around nine tenths were detected once. 6% to 8% of the sample rests with the top ten. Separate from the roughly 650-subject first cohort, the validation cohort of around 130 subjects was the group to which the donors belonged. What the research found in general, with its limitations: A later analysis had no HLA typing for the validation cohort, so co-occurrence there was scored across all 110 or so repertoires. Cytomegalovirus status was reported to be diagnosed by the classifier with high specificity and sensitivity in both the original and validation cohorts. Subsequent analysis determined that TCRs grouped into clusters in the first cohort also showed a tendency toward co-occurrence across the roughly 130 validation repertoires, and 94% of cluster scores exceeded 0. The authors suggested that the approach could potentially be extended to other disease states and immunological phenotypes. A total of roughly 160 TCR beta chains were listed by the study as associated with cytomegalovirus. In vitro tests confirmed that a few of the cytomegalovirus-associated TCR beta chains recognize cytomegalovirus antigens. Most TCR sequences were observed very rarely across donors, whereas some public TCRs were present in many individuals.

Cut back by 5 bases and 9 bases, the V and J ends lie 20 bases apart. CDR1 MNHNY and CDR2 SVGAGI were looked up in the germline V gene (reference sequence). The CDR3, from cysteine to phenylalanine, totals 15 residues. Solely the CDR3 DNA is kept, with 45 bases framed from the first base. The receptor was derived from a man younger than 40 in good health and CMV-seropositive. The sample was PBMCs. The sequence is built from TRBV6-6 and TRBJ1-5; a tentative D call is TRBD1 (6 bases match). The nucleotides are TGTGCCAGCAGTACCCAGGGAAGGGGGGGGGCGCCCCAGCATTTT. Translated, this is CASSTQGRGGAPQHF.